The clone carrying this TCR beta chain appeared a few times. Its specificity is unknown. The V gene end was trimmed by 0 bases and the J gene end by 7 bases; junction bases not matched to a gene: 0. CDR1 and CDR2 (germline): SGHRS, YFSETQ. The CDR3 consists of 12 residues. This sample is part of a study of T-cell memory formation after mild COVID-19. Whole-study context: Largely donor-specific sequence clusters came from a couple of donors. Study observations and caveats: Unconfirmed was the SARS-CoV-2 specificity of second-wave clones that peaked on day 37. Contracting CD8+ clones were enriched in EMRA, CD4+ mainly in CM and EM.

One entry per CDR3 protein results from TCRdb running MiXCR on the 5' RACE reads. The data contain hundreds of thousands of distinct CDR3 sequences, approximately 15% of them singletons. The TCR comes from a man aged 18 to 29 who had mild COVID-19 (a few samples of this study predate the infection). Cell type and time point are not known. This rearrangement joins TRBV5-1 to TRBJ1-1, with TRBD1 identical over 7 bases. The sequencing sample was made of PBMCs or a T cell subset sorted from them (not recorded which). The CDR3 sequence: CASSLGQGEAFF. In nucleotides, the CDR3 is TGCGCCAGCAGCTTGGGACAGGGTGAAGCTTTCTTT.